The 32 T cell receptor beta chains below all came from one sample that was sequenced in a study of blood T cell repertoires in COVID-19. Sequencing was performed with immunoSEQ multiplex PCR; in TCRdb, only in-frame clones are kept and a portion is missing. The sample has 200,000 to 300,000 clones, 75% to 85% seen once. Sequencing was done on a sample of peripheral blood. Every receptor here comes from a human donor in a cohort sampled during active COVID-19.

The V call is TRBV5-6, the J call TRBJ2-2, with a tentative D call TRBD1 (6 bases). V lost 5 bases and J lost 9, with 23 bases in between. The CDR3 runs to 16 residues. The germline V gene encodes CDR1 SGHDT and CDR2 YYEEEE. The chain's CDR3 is CASSWYRDTRVWELFF. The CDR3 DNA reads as TGTGCCAGCAGTTGGTACCGGGACACAAGGGTGTGGGAGCTGTTTTTT.

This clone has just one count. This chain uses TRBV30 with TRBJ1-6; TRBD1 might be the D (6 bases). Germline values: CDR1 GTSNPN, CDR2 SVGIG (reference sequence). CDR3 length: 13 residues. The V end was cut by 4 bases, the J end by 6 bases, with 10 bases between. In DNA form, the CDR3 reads TGTGCCTGGACTGTGGACAGTAATTCACCCCTCCACTTT. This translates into CAWTVDSNSPLHF.

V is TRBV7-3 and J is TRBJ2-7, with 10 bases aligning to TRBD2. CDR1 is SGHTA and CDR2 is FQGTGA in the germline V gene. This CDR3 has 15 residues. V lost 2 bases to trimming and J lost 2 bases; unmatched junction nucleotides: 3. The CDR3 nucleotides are TGTGCCAGCAGCTTATTGAGCGGGGGGGCCTACGAGCAGTACTTC. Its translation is CASSLLSGGAYEQYF.

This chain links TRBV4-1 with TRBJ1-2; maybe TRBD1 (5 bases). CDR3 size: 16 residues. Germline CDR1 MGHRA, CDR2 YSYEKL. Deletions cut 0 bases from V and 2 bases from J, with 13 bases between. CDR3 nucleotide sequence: TGCGCCAGCAGCCAAGAAGGAGGGGTCGTAAACTATGGCTACACCTTC. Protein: CASSQEGGVVNYGYTF.

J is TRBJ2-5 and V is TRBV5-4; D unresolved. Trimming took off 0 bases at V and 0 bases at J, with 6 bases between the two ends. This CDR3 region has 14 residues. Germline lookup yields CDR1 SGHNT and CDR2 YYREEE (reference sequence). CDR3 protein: CASSLAQNQETQYF. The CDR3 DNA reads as TGTGCCAGCAGCTTGGCGCAGAACCAAGAGACCCAGTACTTC.

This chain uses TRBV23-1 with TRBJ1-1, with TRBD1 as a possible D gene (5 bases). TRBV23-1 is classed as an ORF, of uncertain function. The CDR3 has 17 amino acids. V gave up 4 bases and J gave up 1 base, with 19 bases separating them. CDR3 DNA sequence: TGCGCCAGCAGTCTGGCCTGTCAGGGCTGCCCGAACACTGAAGCTTTCTTT. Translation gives CASSLACQGCPNTEAFF.

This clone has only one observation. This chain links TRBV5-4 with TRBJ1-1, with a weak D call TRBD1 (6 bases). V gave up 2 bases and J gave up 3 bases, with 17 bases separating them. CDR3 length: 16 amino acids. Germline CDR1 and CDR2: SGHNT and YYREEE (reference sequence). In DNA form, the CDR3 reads TGTGCCAGCAGCTTCAGGGGTTTTCAGCAGCACACTGAAGCTTTCTTT. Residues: CASSFRGFQQHTEAFF.

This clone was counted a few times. The CDR3 region has the DNA TGTGCCAGCACCCCGGGCCGAGGACTTCGTGGAAACACCATATATTTT. It translates to CASTPGRGLRGNTIYF. The chain employs TRBV7-9 and TRBJ1-3; D is unresolved. The V end lost 7 bases, the J end lost 3 bases, and 19 bases lay between the germline ends. Germline V gives CDR1 SEHNR, CDR2 FQNEAQ (reference sequence). The CDR3 length is 16 residues. Looking up the rest from reference TRBV7-9 and TRBJ1-3 gives the full variable domain: DTGVSQNPRHKITKRGQNVTFRCDPISEHNRLYWYRQTLGQGPEFLTYFQNEAQLEKSRLLSDRFSAERPKGSFSTLEIQRTEQGDSAMYLCASTPGRGLRGNTIYFGEGSWLTVV.

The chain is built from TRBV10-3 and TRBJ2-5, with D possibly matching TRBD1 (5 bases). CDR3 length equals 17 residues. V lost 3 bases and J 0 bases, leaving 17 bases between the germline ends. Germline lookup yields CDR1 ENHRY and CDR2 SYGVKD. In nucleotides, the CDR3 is TGTGCCATCAGTGAAGGCCGACAGACCCGTGACCAAGAGACCCAGTACTTC. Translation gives CAISEGRQTRDQETQYF.

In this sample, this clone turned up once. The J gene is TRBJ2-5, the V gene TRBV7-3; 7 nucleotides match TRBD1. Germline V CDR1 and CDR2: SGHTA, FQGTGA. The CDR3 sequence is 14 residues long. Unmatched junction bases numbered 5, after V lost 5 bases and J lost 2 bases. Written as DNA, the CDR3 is TGTGCCAGCAGCCCGCAGGGGGTGCAAGAGACCCAGTACTTC. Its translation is CASSPQGVQETQYF.

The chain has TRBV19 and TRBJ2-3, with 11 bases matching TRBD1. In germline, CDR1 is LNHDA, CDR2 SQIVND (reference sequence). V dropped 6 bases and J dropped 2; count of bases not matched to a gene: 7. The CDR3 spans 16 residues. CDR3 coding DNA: TGTGCCAGTAGGCTGGGACAGGGGGACCTCACAGATACGCAGTATTTT. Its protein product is CASRLGQGDLTDTQYF.

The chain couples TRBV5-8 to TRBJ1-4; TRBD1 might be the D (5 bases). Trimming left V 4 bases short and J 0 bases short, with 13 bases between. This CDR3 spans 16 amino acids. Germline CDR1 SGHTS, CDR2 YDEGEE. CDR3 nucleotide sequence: TGTGCCAGCAGCGAACTTCAGGGAACAACTAATGAAAAACTGTTTTTT. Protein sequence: CASSELQGTTNEKLFF.

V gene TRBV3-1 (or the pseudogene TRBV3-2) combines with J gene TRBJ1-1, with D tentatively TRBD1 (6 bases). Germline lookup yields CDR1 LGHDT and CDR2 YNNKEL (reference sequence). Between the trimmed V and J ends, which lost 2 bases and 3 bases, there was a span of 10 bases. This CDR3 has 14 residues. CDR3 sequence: CASSQQGLHTEAFF. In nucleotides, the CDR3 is TGTGCCAGCAGCCAACAGGGGTTGCACACTGAAGCTTTCTTT.

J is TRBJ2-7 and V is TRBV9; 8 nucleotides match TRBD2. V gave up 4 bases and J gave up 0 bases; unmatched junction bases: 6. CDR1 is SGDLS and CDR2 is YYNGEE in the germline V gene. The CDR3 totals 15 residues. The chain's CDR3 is CASSRSGTSSYEQYF. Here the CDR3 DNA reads TGTGCCAGCAGCCGTTCCGGGACTAGCTCCTACGAGCAGTACTTC. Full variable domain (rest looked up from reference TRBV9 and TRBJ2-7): DSGVTQTPKHLITATGQRVTLRCSPRSGDLSVYWYQQSLDQGLQFLIQYYNGEERAKGNILERFSAQQFPDLHSELNLSSLELGDSALYFCASSRSGTSSYEQYFGPGTRLTVT.

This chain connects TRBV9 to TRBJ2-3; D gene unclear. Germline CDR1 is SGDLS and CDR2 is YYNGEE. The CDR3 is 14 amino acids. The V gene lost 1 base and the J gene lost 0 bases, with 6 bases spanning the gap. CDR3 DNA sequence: TGTGCCAGCAGCGTATTAGCTAGCACAGATACGCAGTATTTT. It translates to CASSVLASTDTQYF.

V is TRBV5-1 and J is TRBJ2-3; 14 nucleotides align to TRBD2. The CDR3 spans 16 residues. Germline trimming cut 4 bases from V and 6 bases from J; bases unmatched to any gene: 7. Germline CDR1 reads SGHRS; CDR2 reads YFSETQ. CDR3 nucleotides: TGCGCCAGCAGCCCGACTAGCGGGAGGGATTCGGATACGCAGTATTTT. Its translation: CASSPTSGRDSDTQYF.

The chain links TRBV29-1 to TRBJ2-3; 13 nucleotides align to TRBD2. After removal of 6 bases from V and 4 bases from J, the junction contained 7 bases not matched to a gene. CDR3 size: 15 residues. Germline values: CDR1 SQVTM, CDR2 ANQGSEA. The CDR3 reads CSVLTSGGRADTQYF. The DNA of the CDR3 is TGCAGCGTCCTGACTAGCGGGGGGAGGGCAGATACGCAGTATTTT.

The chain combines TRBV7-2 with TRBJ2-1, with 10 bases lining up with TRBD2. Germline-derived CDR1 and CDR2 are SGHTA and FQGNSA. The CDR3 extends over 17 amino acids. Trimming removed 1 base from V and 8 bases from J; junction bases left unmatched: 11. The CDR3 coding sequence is TGTGCCAGCAGCTTAGTTACAGCGGGGGGGCCAGGCGATGAGCAGTTCTTC. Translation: CASSLVTAGGPGDEQFF.

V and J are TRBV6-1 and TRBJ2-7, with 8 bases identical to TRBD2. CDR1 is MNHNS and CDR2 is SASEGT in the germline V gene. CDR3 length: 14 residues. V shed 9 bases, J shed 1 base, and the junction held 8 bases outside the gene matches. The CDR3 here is CASQISGISYEQYF. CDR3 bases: TGTGCCAGTCAGATTAGCGGGATATCCTACGAGCAGTACTTC.

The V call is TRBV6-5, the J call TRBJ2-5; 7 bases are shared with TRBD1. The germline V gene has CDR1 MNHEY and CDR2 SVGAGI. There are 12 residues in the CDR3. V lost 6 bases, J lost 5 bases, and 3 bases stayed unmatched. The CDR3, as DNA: TGTGCCAGCAGAAACAGGGGCGAGACCCAGTACTTC. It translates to CASRNRGETQYF.

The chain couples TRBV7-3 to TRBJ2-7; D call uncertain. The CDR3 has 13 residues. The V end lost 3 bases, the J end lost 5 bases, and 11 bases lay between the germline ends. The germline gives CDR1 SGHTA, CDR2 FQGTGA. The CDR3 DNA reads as TGTGCCAGCAGCTTTCTCCCCCCGGACGAGCAGTACTTC. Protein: CASSFLPPDEQYF.

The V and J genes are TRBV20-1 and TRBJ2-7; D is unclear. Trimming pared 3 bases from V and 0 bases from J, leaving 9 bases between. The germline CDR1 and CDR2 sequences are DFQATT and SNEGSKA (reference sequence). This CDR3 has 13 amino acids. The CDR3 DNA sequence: TGCAGTGCTAGTCGGCGGTTCTCCTACGAGCAGTACTTC. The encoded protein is CSASRRFSYEQYF.

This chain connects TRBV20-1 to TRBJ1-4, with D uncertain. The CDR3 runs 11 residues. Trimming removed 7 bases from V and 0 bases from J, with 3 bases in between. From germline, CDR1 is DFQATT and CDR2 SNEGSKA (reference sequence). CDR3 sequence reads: CSGATNEKLFF. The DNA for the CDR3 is TGCAGTGGAGCAACTAATGAAAAACTGTTTTTT.

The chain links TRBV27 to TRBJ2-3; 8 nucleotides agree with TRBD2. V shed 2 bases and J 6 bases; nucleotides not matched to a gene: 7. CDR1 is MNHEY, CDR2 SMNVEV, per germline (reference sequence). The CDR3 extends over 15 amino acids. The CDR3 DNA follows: TGTGCCAGCAGTTTACGGGAGGGAGGTAGTGATACGCAGTATTTT. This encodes CASSLREGGSDTQYF.

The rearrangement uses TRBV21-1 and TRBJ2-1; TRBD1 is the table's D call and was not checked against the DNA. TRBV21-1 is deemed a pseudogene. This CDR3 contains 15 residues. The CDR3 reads CASSVRDRGYNEQFF. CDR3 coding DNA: TGTGCCAGCAGCGTACGGGACAGGGGGTACAATGAGCAGTTCTTC.

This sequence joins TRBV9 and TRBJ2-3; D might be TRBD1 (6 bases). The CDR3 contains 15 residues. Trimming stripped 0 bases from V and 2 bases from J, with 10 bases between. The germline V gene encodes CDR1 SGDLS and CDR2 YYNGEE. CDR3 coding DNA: TGTGCCAGCAGCGTAGTGTGGGGGCACACAGATACGCAGTATTTT. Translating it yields CASSVVWGHTDTQYF.

The CDR3 nucleotides read TGTGCCAGCAGGAAGACCGGGACAGGGGTACATGAGCAGTTCTTC. It translates to CASRKTGTGVHEQFF. V usage is TRBV7-3 and J usage is TRBJ2-1; TRBD1 aligns across 10 bases. CDR1 SGHTA and CDR2 FQGTGA come from the germline V gene. The CDR3 is 15 amino acids. V lost 6 bases and J lost 8; bases outside the gene matches: 10.

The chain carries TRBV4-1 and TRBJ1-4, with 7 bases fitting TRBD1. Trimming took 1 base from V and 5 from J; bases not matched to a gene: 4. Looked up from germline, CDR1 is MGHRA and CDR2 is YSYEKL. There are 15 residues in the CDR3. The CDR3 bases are TGCGCCAGCAGCCAAGGGGGGACAGTGAATGAAAAACTGTTTTTT. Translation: CASSQGGTVNEKLFF.

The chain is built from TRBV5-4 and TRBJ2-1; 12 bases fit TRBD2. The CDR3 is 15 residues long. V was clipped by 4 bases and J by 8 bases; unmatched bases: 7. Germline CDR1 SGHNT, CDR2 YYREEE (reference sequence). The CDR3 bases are TGTGCCAGCAGCCAGCGGACTAGCGGGAACGATGAGCAGTTCTTC. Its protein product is CASSQRTSGNDEQFF.

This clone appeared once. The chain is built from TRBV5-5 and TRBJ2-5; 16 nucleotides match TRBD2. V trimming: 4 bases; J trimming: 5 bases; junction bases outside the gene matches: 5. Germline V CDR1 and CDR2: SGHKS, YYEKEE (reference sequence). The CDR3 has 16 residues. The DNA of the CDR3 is TGTGCCAGCAGCCTGGGACTAGCGGGAGGGATCGAGACCCAGTACTTC. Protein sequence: CASSLGLAGGIETQYF.

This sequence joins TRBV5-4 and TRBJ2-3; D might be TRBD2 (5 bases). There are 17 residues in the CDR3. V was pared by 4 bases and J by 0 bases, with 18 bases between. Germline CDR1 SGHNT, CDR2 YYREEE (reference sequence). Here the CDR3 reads CASSPRWGRTSTDTQYF. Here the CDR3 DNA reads TGTGCCAGCAGCCCGCGCTGGGGTCGGACTAGCACAGATACGCAGTATTTT.

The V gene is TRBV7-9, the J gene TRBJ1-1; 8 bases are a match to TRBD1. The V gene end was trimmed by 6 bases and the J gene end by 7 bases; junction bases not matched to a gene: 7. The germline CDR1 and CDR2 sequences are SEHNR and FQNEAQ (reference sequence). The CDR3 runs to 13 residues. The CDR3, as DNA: TGTGCCAGCAGTCCCGGACAGGGAGGTGAAGCTTTCTTT. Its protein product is CASSPGQGGEAFF.